These 28 T cell receptor beta chains share one sample of origin, sequenced in a study of T cells in Graves' hyperthyroidism and ophthalmopathy. Amplified TCR beta CDR3 regions came from RNA transcripts. The primer set for the first-round RT-PCR of the TCR CDR3 was HTBI. TCRdb itself ran the multiplex PCR reads through MiXCR, one entry per CDR3 protein. The sample lists 550,000 to 800,000 distinct CDR3 sequences, around 17% occurring once. The source material was blood. These receptors were obtained from a man younger than 35 with Graves' hyperthyroidism.

This clonotype appeared many times. CDR3 sequence reads: CSAGTGGPLGTEAFF. The CDR3 nucleotides are TGCAGTGCTGGGACAGGGGGCCCCCTGGGCACTGAAGCTTTCTTT. This chain links TRBV20-1 with TRBJ1-1; TRBD1 matches 12 bases. Germline CDR1 reads DFQATT; CDR2 reads SNEGSKA (reference sequence). This CDR3 spans 15 amino acids. The junction had 8 bases not matched to a gene; V was cut back by 5 bases and J by 4 bases.

This clonotype was counted many times. The chain joins TRBV28 to TRBJ1-2; D uncertain. Deletions cut 3 bases from V and 8 bases from J, with 7 bases between. From germline, CDR1 is MDHEN and CDR2 SYDVKM. The CDR3 has 11 amino acids. As DNA, the CDR3 is TGTGCCAGCAGTTTTACAGACGGCTACACCTTC. Its translation: CASSFTDGYTF.

This chain joins TRBV12-3 or TRBV12-4 and TRBJ2-3; no firm D call. The CDR3 is 18 residues long. V was cut by 3 bases and J by 4 bases, with 23 bases left in between. Here the CDR3 DNA reads TGTGCCAGCAGTTTTGTCCTAAGGTGGAACACGAGCCCAGATACGCAGTATTTT. Its protein product is CASSFVLRWNTSPDTQYF.

Ten or more counts support this clonotype. The chain combines TRBV2 with TRBJ1-5; D is unresolved. V lost 7 bases, J lost 0 bases, and 10 bases lay in between. The germline V gene encodes CDR1 SNHLY and CDR2 FYNNEI. The CDR3 loop spans 14 amino acids. CDR3 nucleotide sequence: TGTGCCAGCACCCAACTCTATAGCAATCAGCCCCAGCATTTT. Protein product: CASTQLYSNQPQHF.

The chain employs TRBV20-1 and TRBJ2-7; D not certain. This CDR3 spans 12 amino acids. V lost 5 bases and J lost 4, with 12 bases in between. Germline CDR1 reads DFQATT; CDR2 reads SNEGSKA (reference sequence). CDR3 bases: TGCAGTGCTGCCACCTTAGGGTACGAGCAGTACTTC. Translating gives CSAATLGYEQYF.

The V gene is TRBV29-1, the J gene TRBJ2-2, with a weak D call TRBD2 (5 bases). Germline V gene lookup returns CDR1 SQVTM and CDR2 ANQGSEA. The CDR3 runs 13 residues. V lost 5 bases to trimming and J lost 5 bases, with 12 bases between them. This CDR3 is CSVRHTSTGELFF. CDR3 coding DNA: TGCAGCGTTCGCCATACTAGTACCGGGGAGCTGTTTTTT.

This clonotype was observed many times. V usage is TRBV29-1 and J usage is TRBJ2-7, with 7 bases fitting TRBD2. CDR3 length: 14 residues. Germline CDR1 and CDR2: SQVTM and ANQGSEA. V dropped 3 bases and J dropped 3; count of bases not matched to a gene: 8. DNA of the CDR3: TGCAGCGTTGAGGGAGGGCTTGGGGGCTACGAGCAGTACTTC. It is translated as CSVEGGLGGYEQYF.

There are many counts of this clonotype. The gene calls are TRBV12-3 or TRBV12-4 and TRBJ1-4; a weak D match, TRBD1 (5 bases). The CDR3 contains 16 residues. The V end was cut by 9 bases, the J end by 8 bases, with 25 bases between. The DNA of the CDR3 is TGTGCCAGTTCCCCATCTCCGACGGGGGGAACGGAAAAACTGTTTTTT. This encodes CASSPSPTGGTEKLFF.

To note about this clonotype: A clone one base away is much larger, so this may be a read error. The chain joins TRBV29-1 to TRBJ2-7; D uncertain. The V end lost 6 bases, the J end lost 6 bases, and 9 bases lay between the germline ends. Looked up from germline, CDR1 is SQVTM and CDR2 is ANQGSEA. The length of the CDR3 is 10 residues. In DNA form, the CDR3 reads TGCAGCGTCATAGTTCGCGAGCAGTACTTC. Protein sequence: CSVIVREQYF.

This clonotype appeared many times. The rearrangement links TRBV20-1 to TRBJ2-5; TRBD2 aligns across 7 bases. The CDR3 runs to 15 residues. V dropped 1 base and J dropped 4; count of bases not matched to a gene: 9. Germline CDR1 is DFQATT and CDR2 is SNEGSKA (reference sequence). CDR3 sequence reads: CSARGTSLFGETQYF. DNA of the CDR3: TGCAGTGCTAGAGGGACTAGTTTATTCGGAGAGACCCAGTACTTC.

The gene calls are TRBV4-3 and TRBJ2-7; D not certain. The CDR3 is 15 amino acids. The germline V gene encodes CDR1 LGHNA and CDR2 YSLEER. The ends were cut back, 1 base at V and 2 bases at J, with 12 bases in the middle. DNA for the CDR3: TGCGCCAGCAGCCAAGCGGTAACAGCCACCTACGAGCAGTACTTC. It yields the protein CASSQAVTATYEQYF.

This clonotype was seen once. The rearrangement links TRBV27 to TRBJ2-1; tentatively, D is TRBD1 (5 bases). The CDR3 loop spans 13 amino acids. Looked up from germline, CDR1 is MNHEY and CDR2 is SMNVEV (reference sequence). V was shortened by 2 bases and J by 7 bases, with 9 bases between the two germline ends. Here the CDR3 reads CASSLQGWNEQFF. The CDR3 region has the DNA TGTGCCAGCAGTTTACAGGGTTGGAATGAGCAGTTCTTC.

In this sample, this clonotype turned up a few times. The chain has TRBV20-1 and TRBJ2-1; D is tentatively TRBD1 or TRBD2 (5 bases each). Germline CDR1 DFQATT, CDR2 SNEGSKA (reference sequence). Between the trimmed V and J ends, which lost 0 bases and 4 bases, there was a span of 16 bases. The CDR3 is 16 amino acids. The CDR3 here is CSARDGLGRRYNEQFF. CDR3 nucleotides: TGCAGTGCTAGAGATGGTCTGGGGCGGAGGTACAATGAGCAGTTCTTC.

The chain links TRBV20-1 to TRBJ2-7; D is unclear. This CDR3 has 10 amino acids. Trimming took 3 bases from V and 4 from J, leaving 4 bases between them. Germline CDR1 is DFQATT and CDR2 is SNEGSKA (reference sequence). This CDR3 is CSARAYEQYF. The CDR3 bases are TGCAGTGCTAGGGCGTACGAGCAGTACTTC.

The rearrangement links TRBV19 to TRBJ2-5; possibly TRBD2 for D (5 bases). The CDR3 consists of 15 residues. Germline V CDR1 and CDR2: LNHDA, SQIVND (reference sequence). With 5 bases removed from V and 6 bases from J, the gap between germline ends came to 19 bases. CDR3 loop: CASSWSSLAVQTQYF. DNA of the CDR3: TGTGCCAGTAGTTGGTCTAGCTTGGCGGTCCAGACCCAGTACTTC.

In this sample, this clonotype turned up a few times. CDR3 bases: TGTGCCATCAGCGCTCAGGAGGATAGCAATCAGCCCCAGCATTTT. Protein sequence: CAISAQEDSNQPQHF. The V and J genes are TRBV10-3 and TRBJ1-5, with D unresolved. The CDR3 is 15 amino acids. Germline V CDR1 and CDR2: ENHRY, SYGVKD. Trimming pared 6 bases from V and 0 bases from J, leaving 12 bases between.

This rearrangement joins TRBV28 to TRBJ2-3; D unclear. Trimming left V 3 bases short and J 0 bases short, with 10 bases between. The CDR3 is 15 residues long. CDR1 MDHEN and CDR2 SYDVKM come from the germline V gene. CDR3 coding DNA: TGTGCCAGCAGTTTGGCCTTTACTAGCACAGATACGCAGTATTTT. This codes for CASSLAFTSTDTQYF.

V and J are TRBV6-1 and TRBJ2-7, with a possible D match to TRBD2 (6 bases). V was pared by 4 bases and J by 2 bases, with 18 bases between. The CDR3 has 16 residues. CDR1 is MNHNS and CDR2 is SASEGT in the germline V gene. DNA for the CDR3: TGTGCCAGCAGTGCCCTGGGACTGGTGGAGCCCTACGAGCAGTACTTC. It yields the protein CASSALGLVEPYEQYF.

The rearrangement links TRBV7-8 to TRBJ2-7; maybe TRBD2 (5 bases). Germline V CDR1 and CDR2: SGHVS, FQNEAQ. The CDR3 spans 14 residues. Trimming took 5 bases from V and 0 from J, leaving 11 bases between them. The CDR3 bases are TGTGCCAGCAGCCCGGAGAGCGGCTCCTACGAGCAGTACTTC. Protein sequence: CASSPESGSYEQYF.

This chain uses TRBV5-4 with TRBJ2-3, with 9 bases fitting TRBD2. The CDR3 consists of 15 residues. Germline V gives CDR1 SGHNT, CDR2 YYREEE (reference sequence). Trimming at V came to 3 bases and at J to 6 bases, leaving 8 bases not matched to a gene. The CDR3 DNA reads TGTGCCAGCAGCTCAGTAGCGGGAGCACGGGATACGCAGTATTTT. Its protein is CASSSVAGARDTQYF.

The sample holds many counts of this clonotype. The V and J genes are TRBV20-1 and TRBJ2-1; no clear D. CDR3 size: 13 residues. The germline CDR1 and CDR2 sequences are DFQATT and SNEGSKA (reference sequence). V was shortened by 0 bases and J by 7 bases, with 10 bases between the two germline ends. The CDR3 DNA reads as TGCAGTGCTAGAGATATCCCGGCGAATGAGCAGTTCTTC. Translation gives CSARDIPANEQFF.

This clonotype was observed a handful of times. The chain uses TRBV24-1 and TRBJ2-5; the D call may be TRBD1 or TRBD2 (5 bases each). The CDR3 runs to 15 residues. The germline gives CDR1 KGHDR, CDR2 SFDVKD. Between the trimmed V and J ends, which lost 4 bases and 5 bases, there was a span of 16 bases. The CDR3 coding sequence is TGTGCCACCAGTGAGAGACGCAACTGGGGGGAGACCCAGTACTTC. It specifies CATSERRNWGETQYF.

This clonotype was observed at least ten times. Germline and junction disagree at one end, which may indicate a read error. J is TRBJ1-1 and V is TRBV12-3 or TRBV12-4, with TRBD1 matching over 7 bases. The CDR3 runs 13 residues. CDR3 residues: CASTPGQRTGAFF. The CDR3 DNA is TGTGCCAGCACCCCGGGACAGCGGACTGGAGCTTTCTTT.

Notes on this clonotype: It may be a read error: a sequence one base away is much more abundant. V and J are TRBV28 and TRBJ1-4; D ambiguous. Germline V gene lookup returns CDR1 MDHEN and CDR2 SYDVKM. The length of the CDR3 is 15 residues. The V end was cut by 7 bases, the J end by 8 bases, with 20 bases between. The CDR3 DNA follows: TGTGCCAGCACCTTCTCCCTCTCAGAGAGCGAAAAACTGTTTTTT. Its protein is CASTFSLSESEKLFF. Full variable domain (missing parts from reference TRBV28 and TRBJ1-4): DVKVTQSSRYLVKRTGEKVFLECVQDMDHENMFWYRQDPGLGLRLIYFSYDVKMKEKGDIPEGYSVSREKKERFSLILESASTNQTSMYLCASTFSLSESEKLFFGSGTQLSVL.

This clonotype has only a few counts. This chain uses TRBV9 with TRBJ1-2, with unresolved D. This CDR3 comprises 16 residues. CDR1 and CDR2 from the germline V gene are SGDLS and YYNGEE. V dropped 3 bases and J dropped 4 bases, with 19 bases sitting between them. In DNA, the CDR3 is TGTGCCAGCAGCGCCGCCCGGACCACTACTAGCTATGGCTACACCTTC. This codes for CASSAARTTTSYGYTF.

About this clonotype: This may be a read error, as it is one base from a much larger clone. This chain joins TRBV18 and TRBJ2-1; unclear D gene. CDR3 size: 12 residues. CDR1 is KGHSH, CDR2 LQKENI, per germline. The CDR3, as DNA: TGTACCAGCTCTCCGGTGAAGTCTGAGCAGTTCTTC. Translated, it gives CTSSPVKSEQFF.

This clonotype has at least ten counts. The rearrangement uses TRBV29-1 and TRBJ2-1; 12 bases line up with TRBD2. Per germline, CDR1 SQVTM and CDR2 ANQGSEA. With V trimmed by 7 bases and J by 7 bases, 8 bases remained unmatched. CDR3 length: 14 amino acids. The CDR3 DNA sequence: TGCAGCGCACTGACTAGCGGGAGAGTGAATGAGCAGTTCTTC. As protein: CSALTSGRVNEQFF.

The chain links TRBV19 to TRBJ2-1; the match to TRBD2 covers 8 bases. The CDR3 has 18 residues. Trimming at V came to 8 bases and at J to 4 bases, leaving 19 bases not matched to a gene. Germline-derived CDR1 and CDR2 are LNHDA and SQIVND (reference sequence). DNA for the CDR3: TGTGCCAGTCGCGGGGGGCGTCAGTCCTCCACACCGTACAATGAGCAGTTCTTC. Its protein product is CASRGGRQSSTPYNEQFF. Variable domain in full (rest from reference TRBV19 and TRBJ2-1): DGGITQSPKYLFRKEGQNVTLSCEQNLNHDAMYWYRQDPGQGLRLIYYSQIVNDFQKGDIAEGYSVSREKKESFPLTVTSAQKNPTAFYLCASRGGRQSSTPYNEQFFGPGTRLTVL.